This is a list of T cell receptor beta chains from one sample in a study of beta chain features in type 1 diabetes. Profiling relied on immunoSEQ multiplex PCR, and the TCRdb table lists in-frame clones only, not all of them. This table holds 130,000 or so clones, just over 9% found once. The sequenced sample was central memory CD4+ T cells from blood. The receptor source for this set is a man aged 18 to 30 in good health. The CDR3 runs from the conserved cysteine through the conserved F or W. Each record gives: CDR3 protein, CDR3 DNA, J gene, V gene, clone size, D gene. D genes are given only for firm matches. Clone size is not always given. Where it is, it says once, few, many or a class for expanded clones.

CDR3: CAWSGRVFYNSPLHF; DNA: TGTGCCTGGAGTGGCAGGGTTTTCTATAATTCACCCCTCCACTTT; J: TRBJ1-6; V: TRBV30; size: few; D: .
CDR3: CASSRDRQNYGYTF; DNA: TGTGCCAGCAGCCGGGACAGACAAAACTATGGCTACACCTTC; J: TRBJ1-2; V: TRBV6-5; size: few; D: TRBD1
CDR3: CASSPRIGTGELFF; DNA: TGTGCCAGCTCACCGCGTATCGGCACCGGGGAGCTGTTTTTT; J: TRBJ2-2; V: TRBV18; size: few; D: .
CDR3: CASSLVRGTTDTQYF; DNA: TGTGCCAGCAGCTTAGTTCGGGGGACCACAGATACGCAGTATTTT; J: TRBJ2-3; V: TRBV7-9; size: .; D: .
CDR3: CASSWAGTGDYGYTF; DNA: TGTGCCAGCAGCTGGGCCGGGACAGGCGACTATGGCTACACCTTC; J: TRBJ1-2; V: TRBV5-4; size: .; D: TRBD1
CDR3: CASSLSSEGTEAFF; DNA: TGTGCCAGCAGTTTATCTTCCGAGGGCACTGAAGCTTTCTTT; J: TRBJ1-1; V: TRBV28; size: few; D: .
CDR3: CASSGTANTEAFF; DNA: TGTGCCAGCTCTGGGACAGCGAACACTGAAGCTTTCTTT; J: TRBJ1-1; V: TRBV18; size: .; D: TRBD1
CDR3: CAWTAGVFGNTIYF; DNA: TGTGCCTGGACCGCCGGGGTCTTTGGAAACACCATATATTTT; J: TRBJ1-3; V: TRBV30; size: few; D: .
CDR3: CASSPMGRDTEAFF; DNA: TGTGCCAGCAGCCCAATGGGCAGGGACACTGAAGCTTTCTTT; J: TRBJ1-1; V: TRBV7-9; size: few; D: .
CDR3: CASSFRQGSANEQFF; DNA: TGTGCCAGCAGCTTCCGGCAGGGGTCGGCCAATGAGCAGTTCTTC; J: TRBJ2-1; V: TRBV11-2; size: .; D: .
CDR3: CASSLGTGQLGYTF; DNA: TGCGCCAGCAGCCTCGGGACAGGGCAATTGGGCTACACCTTC; J: TRBJ1-2; V: TRBV5-1; size: few; D: TRBD1
CDR3: CASSLVRNPLNTEAFF; DNA: TGTGCCAGCAGCTTAGTCAGGAACCCTCTGAACACTGAAGCTTTCTTT; J: TRBJ1-1; V: TRBV7-8; size: few; D: .
CDR3: CASSLGAVGNTIYF; DNA: TGTGCCAGCAGCTTAGGGGCAGTTGGAAACACCATATATTTT; J: TRBJ1-3; V: TRBV7-9; size: few; D: .
CDR3: CASSVVSGNTIYF; DNA: TGTGCCAGTAGCGTCGTCTCTGGAAACACCATATATTTT; J: TRBJ1-3; V: TRBV19; size: .; D: .
CDR3: CASSYTRQGSYGYTF; DNA: TGTGCCAGCAGTTACACGAGACAGGGTAGCTATGGCTACACCTTC; J: TRBJ1-2; V: TRBV6-5; size: .; D: TRBD1
CDR3: CASSVLAGENEQYF; DNA: TGTGCCAGCAGTGTGTTAGCGGGGGAGAACGAGCAGTACTTC; J: TRBJ2-7; V: TRBV2; size: .; D: TRBD2
CDR3: CASALRVAGGLSGELFF; DNA: TGTGCCAGCGCCTTACGGGTAGCGGGGGGCCTCTCCGGGGAGCTGTTTTTT; J: TRBJ2-2; V: TRBV5-6; size: .; D: TRBD2
CDR3: CASSPSEGEETQYF; DNA: TGTGCCAGCAGCCCCAGTGAGGGGGAAGAGACCCAGTACTTC; J: TRBJ2-5; V: TRBV6-6; size: .; D: .
CDR3: CASSPRADHNSPLHF; DNA: TGTGCCAGCTCACCACGGGCAGACCATAATTCACCCCTCCACTTT; J: TRBJ1-6; V: TRBV18; size: .; D: .
CDR3: CASSLSRGADTQYF; DNA: TGTGCCAGCAGCTTATCCAGGGGCGCAGATACGCAGTATTTT; J: TRBJ2-3; V: TRBV11-2; size: .; D: .
CDR3: CASSLSTQTYEQYF; DNA: TGTGCCAGCAGCTTATCGACACAAACCTACGAGCAGTACTTC; J: TRBJ2-7; V: TRBV7-8; size: few; D: .
CDR3: CASSLRQGKDNEQFF; DNA: TGTGCCAGCAGCCTCCGACAGGGAAAGGACAATGAGCAGTTCTTC; J: TRBJ2-1; V: TRBV6-5; size: .; D: TRBD1
CDR3: CASSQAGTVSSYEQYF; DNA: TGCGCCAGCAGCCAAGCCGGGACAGTAAGCTCCTACGAGCAGTACTTC; J: TRBJ2-7; V: TRBV4-3; size: few; D: TRBD1
CDR3: CASSPFKDSGYTF; DNA: TGTGCCAGCAGCCCCTTTAAGGACAGTGGCTACACCTTC; J: TRBJ1-2; V: TRBV28; size: few; D: .
CDR3: CASSLDRITDTQYF; DNA: TGTGCCAGCAGCTTAGACAGGATCACAGATACGCAGTATTTT; J: TRBJ2-3; V: TRBV11-2; size: many; D: .
CDR3: CTSSLGASGSPLHF; DNA: TGTACCAGCAGCTTAGGTGCATCGGGATCACCCCTCCACTTT; J: TRBJ1-6; V: TRBV7-9; size: .; D: .
CDR3: CASSSRQTYEQYF; DNA: TGTGCCAGCAGCTCCCGACAGACCTACGAGCAGTACTTC; J: TRBJ2-7; V: TRBV7-2; size: few; D: .
CDR3: CASSDARVYGYTF; DNA: TGTGCCAGCAGTGATGCCAGGGTGTATGGCTACACCTTC; J: TRBJ1-2; V: TRBV2; size: few; D: .
CDR3: CASSLGDRGSPLHF; DNA: TGTGCCAGCAGCTTGGGGGACAGGGGTTCACCCCTCCACTTT; J: TRBJ1-6; V: TRBV5-4; size: .; D: TRBD1
CDR3: CAGSLDSDRGQYF; DNA: TGTGCCGGCAGCTTAGATTCCGACCGAGGCCAGTACTTC; J: TRBJ2-5; V: TRBV7-3; size: .; D: .
CDR3: CASSPLGGSENTIYF; DNA: TGTGCCAGCAGTCCCCTGGGAGGGAGTGAAAACACCATATATTTT; J: TRBJ1-3; V: TRBV2; size: few; D: .
CDR3: CASSLGDLDRETQYF; DNA: TGTGCCAGCAGCTTAGGAGATTTGGACAGGGAGACCCAGTACTTC; J: TRBJ2-5; V: TRBV7-2; size: .; D: TRBD1
CDR3: CASSLPGQGAGGYTF; DNA: TGTGCCAGCAGCTTGCCGGGACAGGGGGCGGGTGGCTACACCTTC; J: TRBJ1-2; V: TRBV5-4; size: .; D: TRBD1
CDR3: CASQAESQSTDTQYF; DNA: TGTGCCAGCCAAGCGGAGTCTCAAAGCACAGATACGCAGTATTTT; J: TRBJ2-3; V: TRBV7-4; size: few; D: .
CDR3: CASSPRAGGPNNEQFF; DNA: TGTGCCAGCAGCCCCAGGGCGGGGGGGCCGAACAATGAGCAGTTCTTC; J: TRBJ2-1; V: TRBV4-2; size: many; D: TRBD2
CDR3: CASSLRAGNTEAFF; DNA: TGTGCCAGCAGCTTAAGGGCGGGAAACACTGAAGCTTTCTTT; J: TRBJ1-1; V: TRBV11-2; size: few; D: .